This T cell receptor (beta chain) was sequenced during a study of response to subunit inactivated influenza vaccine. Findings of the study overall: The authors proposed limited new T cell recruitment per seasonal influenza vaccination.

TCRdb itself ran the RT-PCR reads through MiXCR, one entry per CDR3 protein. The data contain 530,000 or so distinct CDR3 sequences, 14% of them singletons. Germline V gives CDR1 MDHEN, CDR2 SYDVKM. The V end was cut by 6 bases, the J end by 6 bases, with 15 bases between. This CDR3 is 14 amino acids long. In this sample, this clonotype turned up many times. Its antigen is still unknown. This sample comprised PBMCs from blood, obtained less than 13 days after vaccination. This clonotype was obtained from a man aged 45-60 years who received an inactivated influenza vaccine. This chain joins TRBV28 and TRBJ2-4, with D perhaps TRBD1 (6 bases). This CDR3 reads CASRTGFGRNIQYF. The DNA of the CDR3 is TGTGCCAGCAGAACAGGGTTTGGAAGAAACATTCAGTACTTC. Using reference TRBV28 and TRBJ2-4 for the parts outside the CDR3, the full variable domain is DVKVTQSSRYLVKRTGEKVFLECVQDMDHENMFWYRQDPGLGLRLIYFSYDVKMKEKGDIPEGYSVSREKKERFSLILESASTNQTSMYLCASRTGFGRNIQYFGAGTRLSVL.